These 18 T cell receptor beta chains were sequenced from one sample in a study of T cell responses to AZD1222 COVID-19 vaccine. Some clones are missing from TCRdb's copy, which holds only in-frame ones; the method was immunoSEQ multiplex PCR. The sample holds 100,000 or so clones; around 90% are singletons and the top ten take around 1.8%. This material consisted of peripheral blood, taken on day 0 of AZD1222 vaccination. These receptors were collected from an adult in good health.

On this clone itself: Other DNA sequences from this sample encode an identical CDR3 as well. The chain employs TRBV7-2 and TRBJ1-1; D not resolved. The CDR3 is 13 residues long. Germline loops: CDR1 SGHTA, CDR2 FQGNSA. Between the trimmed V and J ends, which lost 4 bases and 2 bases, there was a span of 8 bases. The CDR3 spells CASSSQENTEAFF. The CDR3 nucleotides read TGTGCCAGCAGCTCGCAGGAAAACACTGAAGCTTTCTTT.

The DNA of the CDR3 is TGCGCCAGCGGATCAGGGGGCACAGATACGCAGTATTTT. It encodes CASGSGGTDTQYF. The rearrangement links TRBV5-1 to TRBJ2-3, with TRBD1 as a possible D gene (6 bases). The CDR3 consists of 13 residues. V was cut by 7 bases and J by 1 base, with 10 bases left in between. Germline V gene lookup returns CDR1 SGHRS and CDR2 YFSETQ.

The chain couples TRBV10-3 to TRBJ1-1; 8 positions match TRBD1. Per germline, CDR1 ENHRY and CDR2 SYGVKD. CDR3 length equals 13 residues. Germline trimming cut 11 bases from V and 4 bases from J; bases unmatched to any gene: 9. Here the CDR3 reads CASAGGKGTEAFF. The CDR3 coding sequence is TGTGCCTCGGCAGGGGGCAAGGGCACTGAAGCTTTCTTT.

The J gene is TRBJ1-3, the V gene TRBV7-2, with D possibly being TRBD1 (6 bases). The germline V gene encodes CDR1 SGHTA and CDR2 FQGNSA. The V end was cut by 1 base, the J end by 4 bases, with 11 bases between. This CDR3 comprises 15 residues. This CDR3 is CASSLGRGGGNTIYF. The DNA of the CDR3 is TGTGCCAGCAGCTTAGGCAGGGGCGGAGGAAACACCATATATTTT.

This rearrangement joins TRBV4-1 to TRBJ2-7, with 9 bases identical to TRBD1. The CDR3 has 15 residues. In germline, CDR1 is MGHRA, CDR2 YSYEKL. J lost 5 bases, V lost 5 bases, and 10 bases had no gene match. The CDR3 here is CASSSDRGSGHEQYF. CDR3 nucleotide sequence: TGCGCCAGCAGCTCAGACAGGGGGTCTGGGCACGAGCAGTACTTC.

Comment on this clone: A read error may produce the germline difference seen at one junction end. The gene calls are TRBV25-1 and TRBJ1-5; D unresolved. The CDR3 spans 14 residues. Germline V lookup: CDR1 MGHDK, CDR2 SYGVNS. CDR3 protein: CASSPAGGNQPQHF. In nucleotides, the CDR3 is TGTGCCAGCAGCCCCGCGGGTGGCAACCAGCCCCAGCATTTT.

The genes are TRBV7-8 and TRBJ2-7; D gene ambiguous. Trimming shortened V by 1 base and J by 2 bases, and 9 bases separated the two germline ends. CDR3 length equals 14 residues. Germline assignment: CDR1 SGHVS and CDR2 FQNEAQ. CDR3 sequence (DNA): TGTGCCAGCAGCTTAGGACACACGACCTACGAGCAGTACTTC. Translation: CASSLGHTTYEQYF.

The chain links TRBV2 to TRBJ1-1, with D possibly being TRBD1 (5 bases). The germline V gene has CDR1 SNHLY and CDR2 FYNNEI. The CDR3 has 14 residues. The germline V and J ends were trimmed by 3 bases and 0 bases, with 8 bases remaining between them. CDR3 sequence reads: CASSELGVNTEAFF. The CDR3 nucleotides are TGTGCCAGCAGTGAGCTAGGGGTGAACACTGAAGCTTTCTTT.

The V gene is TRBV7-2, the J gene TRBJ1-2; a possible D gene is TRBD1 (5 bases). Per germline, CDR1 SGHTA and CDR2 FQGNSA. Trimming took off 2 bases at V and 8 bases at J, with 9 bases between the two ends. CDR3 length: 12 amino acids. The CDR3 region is CASSLPGHGYTF. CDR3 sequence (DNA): TGTGCCAGCAGCTTACCAGGGCACGGCTACACCTTC.

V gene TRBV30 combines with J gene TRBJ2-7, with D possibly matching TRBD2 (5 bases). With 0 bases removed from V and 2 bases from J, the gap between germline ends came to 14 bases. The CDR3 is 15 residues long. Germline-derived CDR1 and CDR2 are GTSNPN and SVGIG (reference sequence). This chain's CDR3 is CAWSVPRARTYEQYF. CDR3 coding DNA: TGTGCCTGGAGTGTACCGAGGGCACGAACCTACGAGCAGTACTTC.

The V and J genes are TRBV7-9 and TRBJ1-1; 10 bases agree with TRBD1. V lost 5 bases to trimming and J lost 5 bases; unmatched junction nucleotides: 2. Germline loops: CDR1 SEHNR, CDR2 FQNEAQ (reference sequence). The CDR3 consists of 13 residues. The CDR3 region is CASSAGQGTEAFF. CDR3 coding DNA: TGTGCCAGCAGCGCGGGACAGGGGACTGAAGCTTTCTTT.

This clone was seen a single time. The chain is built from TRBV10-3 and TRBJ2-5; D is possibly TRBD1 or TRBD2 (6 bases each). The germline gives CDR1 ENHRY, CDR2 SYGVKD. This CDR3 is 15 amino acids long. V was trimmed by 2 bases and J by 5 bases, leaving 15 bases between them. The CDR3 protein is CAISENGGAGETQYF. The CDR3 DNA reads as TGTGCCATCAGTGAGAACGGGGGCGCCGGGGAGACCCAGTACTTC.

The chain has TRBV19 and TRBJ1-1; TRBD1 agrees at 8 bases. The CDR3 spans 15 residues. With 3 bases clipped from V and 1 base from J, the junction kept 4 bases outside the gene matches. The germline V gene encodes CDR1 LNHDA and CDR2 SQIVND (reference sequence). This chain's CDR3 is CASSIIGTGNTEAFF. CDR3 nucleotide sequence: TGTGCCAGTAGTATCATAGGGACAGGGAACACTGAAGCTTTCTTT.

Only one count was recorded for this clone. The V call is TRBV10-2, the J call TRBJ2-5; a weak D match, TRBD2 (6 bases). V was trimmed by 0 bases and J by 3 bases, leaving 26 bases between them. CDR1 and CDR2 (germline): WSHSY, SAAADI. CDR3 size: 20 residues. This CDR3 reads CASSESGGRLGLGPKETQYF. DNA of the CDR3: TGCGCCAGCAGTGAGTCCGGAGGGAGATTGGGGCTTGGACCAAAAGAGACCCAGTACTTC.

The CDR3 region has the DNA TGCGCCAGCAGCTTATCCCGCCAGGGCAGCGGTGGCTACACCTTC. Translated, it gives CASSLSRQGSGGYTF. The chain is built from TRBV5-1 and TRBJ1-2; TRBD1 might be the D (5 bases). The V end was cut by 2 bases, the J end by 7 bases, with 18 bases between. CDR1 is SGHRS, CDR2 YFSETQ, per germline. The CDR3 extends over 15 amino acids.

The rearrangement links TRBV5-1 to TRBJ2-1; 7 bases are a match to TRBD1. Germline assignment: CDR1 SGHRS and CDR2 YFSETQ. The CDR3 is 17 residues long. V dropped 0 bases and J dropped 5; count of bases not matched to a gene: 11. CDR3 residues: CASSLALFGDSNNEQFF. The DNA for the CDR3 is TGCGCCAGCAGCTTGGCGCTTTTCGGGGACAGTAACAATGAGCAGTTCTTC.

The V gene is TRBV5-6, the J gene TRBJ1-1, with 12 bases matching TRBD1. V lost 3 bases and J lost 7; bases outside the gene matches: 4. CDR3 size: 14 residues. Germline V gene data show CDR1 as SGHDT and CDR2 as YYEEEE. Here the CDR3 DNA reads TGTGCCAGCAGCTGGGGACAGGGGGCTGGTGAAGCTTTCTTT. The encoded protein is CASSWGQGAGEAFF.

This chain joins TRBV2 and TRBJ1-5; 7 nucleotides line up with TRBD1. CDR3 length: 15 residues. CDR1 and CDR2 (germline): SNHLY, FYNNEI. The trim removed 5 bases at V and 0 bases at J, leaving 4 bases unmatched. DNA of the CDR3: TGTGCCAGCAGTCCACAGGGGCTTAGCAATCAGCCCCAGCATTTT. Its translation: CASSPQGLSNQPQHF.